Presented here are 8 T cell receptor beta chains from one specimen sequenced in a study of T cell responses to AZD1222 COVID-19 vaccine. TCRdb's copy holds only in-frame clones and misses some; the assay was immunoSEQ multiplex PCR. This table holds about 140,000 clones. The sequenced sample was peripheral blood. These receptors originate from an adult in good health.

The chain links TRBV5-5 to TRBJ1-2, with TRBD1 matching over 7 bases. The ends lost 6 bases at V and 4 bases at J; junction bases unmatched: 9. Germline values: CDR1 SGHKS, CDR2 YYEKEE (reference sequence). This CDR3 region has 14 residues. CDR3 amino acids: CASTRGGGAYGYTF. Here the CDR3 DNA reads TGTGCCAGCACTCGGGGAGGGGGCGCCTATGGCTACACCTTC. Together with reference TRBV5-5 and TRBJ1-2, the CDR3 gives the full variable domain: DAGVTQSPTHLIKTRGQQVTLRCSPISGHKSVSWYQQVLGQGPQFIFQYYEKEERGRGNFPDRFSARQFPNYSSELNVNALLLGDSALYLCASTRGGGAYGYTFGSGTRLTVV.

The chain combines TRBV29-1 with TRBJ1-3, with 7 nucleotides matching TRBD1. The CDR3 has 13 residues. Germline V gene data show CDR1 as SQVTM and CDR2 as ANQGSEA. Trimming removed 4 bases from V and 2 bases from J; junction bases left unmatched: 2. In DNA, the CDR3 is TGCAGCGTTGGGCAGGGGGCTGGAAACACCATATATTTT. It specifies CSVGQGAGNTIYF.

This chain's CDR3 is CAWSVGPQPQHF. The DNA for the CDR3 is TGTGCCTGGAGTGTTGGCCCGCAGCCCCAGCATTTT. V and J are TRBV30 and TRBJ1-5; D gene ambiguous. The CDR3 is 12 amino acids. Trimming took off 0 bases at V and 7 bases at J, with 7 bases between the two ends. The germline gives CDR1 GTSNPN, CDR2 SVGIG (reference sequence).

The chain has TRBV7-9 and TRBJ2-5; 7 positions match TRBD2. Germline V gives CDR1 SEHNR, CDR2 FQNEAQ (reference sequence). This CDR3 is 14 amino acids long. V trimming: 5 bases; J trimming: 2 bases; junction bases outside the gene matches: 5. The CDR3 sequence is CASSVGGVQETQYF. The CDR3 DNA sequence: TGTGCCAGCAGCGTGGGAGGGGTGCAAGAGACCCAGTACTTC.

The chain recombines TRBV18 with TRBJ1-2; D is unresolved. CDR3 length: 14 residues. The V gene's germline CDR1 is KGHSH and CDR2 LQKENI. V was cut by 3 bases and J by 4 bases, with 12 bases left in between. DNA for the CDR3: TGTGCCAGCTCACCTACTGAGCGAGGCTATGGCTACACCTTC. Translated, it gives CASSPTERGYGYTF.

V gene TRBV14 combines with J gene TRBJ1-6; no clear D. Looked up from germline, CDR1 is SGHDN and CDR2 is FVKESK. The V gene lost 4 bases and the J gene lost 4 bases, with 8 bases spanning the gap. The CDR3 has 14 amino acids. CDR3: CASSLFAYNSPLHF. The CDR3 DNA reads as TGTGCCAGCAGCCTCTTTGCTTATAATTCACCCCTCCACTTT.

The rearrangement joins TRBV7-9 to TRBJ2-7, with a weak D call TRBD1 (7 bases). This CDR3 has 16 amino acids. The V gene lost 3 bases and the J gene lost 2 bases, with 17 bases spanning the gap. CDR1 is SEHNR, CDR2 FQNEAQ, per germline (reference sequence). CDR3 protein: CASSFQTGRRAYEQYF. The CDR3 nucleotides are TGTGCCAGCAGCTTCCAGACAGGGAGGCGCGCCTACGAGCAGTACTTC.

The chain employs TRBV27 and TRBJ2-7; 7 bases map to TRBD1. This CDR3 has 15 residues. Germline values: CDR1 MNHEY, CDR2 SMNVEV (reference sequence). Trimming took 2 bases from V and 5 from J; bases not matched to a gene: 9. The CDR3 spells CASSLRRQGFHEQYF. The CDR3 coding sequence is TGTGCCAGCAGTTTAAGGCGACAGGGTTTCCACGAGCAGTACTTC.